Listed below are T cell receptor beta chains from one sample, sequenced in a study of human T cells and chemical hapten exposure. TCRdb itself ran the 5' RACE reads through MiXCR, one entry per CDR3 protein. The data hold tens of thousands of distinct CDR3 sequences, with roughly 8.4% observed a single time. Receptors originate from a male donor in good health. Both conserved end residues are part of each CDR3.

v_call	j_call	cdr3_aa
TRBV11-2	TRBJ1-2	CASRAPGQANYGYTF
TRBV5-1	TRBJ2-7	CASSLANGEQYF
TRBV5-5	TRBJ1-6	CASSSFDRGYNSPLHF
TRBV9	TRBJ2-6	CASSETGQGRSGANVLTF
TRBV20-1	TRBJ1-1	CSASQGAQGTEAFF
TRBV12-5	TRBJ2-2	CASGLVIGPVGELFF
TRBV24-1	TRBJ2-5	CATSDPQETQAQYF
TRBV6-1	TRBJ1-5	CATRLSNQPQHF
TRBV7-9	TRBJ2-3	CASSLAPASGRAQNPDTQYF
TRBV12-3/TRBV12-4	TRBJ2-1	CASSRGSSYNEQFF
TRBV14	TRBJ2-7	CASSQVQGSEQYF
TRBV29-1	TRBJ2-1	CSVEVGATFF
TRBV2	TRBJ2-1	CAGTNRGPGDEQFF
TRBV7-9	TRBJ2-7	CASSSLPPSYRGQGLYEQYF
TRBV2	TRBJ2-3	CASSDYSDTQYF
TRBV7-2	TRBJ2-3	CASSLGGVGGTDTQYF
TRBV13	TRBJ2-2	CASSSGQTGELFF
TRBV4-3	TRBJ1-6	CASSQDWTGGNSPLHF
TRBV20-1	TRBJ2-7	CSAGTSGWGEQYF
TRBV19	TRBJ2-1	CASSIQSPRTSGNEQFF
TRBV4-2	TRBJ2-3	CASSQVKQSGGGVDTQYF
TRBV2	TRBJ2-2	CASSESTVNTGELFF
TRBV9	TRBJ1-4	CASSVGGATNEKLFF
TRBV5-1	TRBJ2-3	CASSLDNTDTQYF
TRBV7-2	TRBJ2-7	CASSLVLAAEQYF
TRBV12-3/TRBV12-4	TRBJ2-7	CASSYWGYFYEQYF
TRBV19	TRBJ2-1	CASSQNGDRVSSYNEQFF
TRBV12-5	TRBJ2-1	CASGLSLDRGSEQFF